The rows below give T cell receptor beta chains drawn from one sample of a study of cytomegalovirus exposure and HLA in healthy donors. Sequencing used immunoSEQ multiplex PCR; TCRdb keeps in-frame clones, though not all of them. This sample yields 100,000 to 150,000 clones, of which approximately 84% are seen a single time; roughly 1.5% belongs to the top ten. Sample: PBMCs. The origin of the receptors is a woman aged 18-29 years in good health and CMV-seronegative. Each CDR3 is given with its conserved first and last residue. D genes are given only for firm matches. Part of the rows lack a size; the others show once, few, many or a class for expanded clones.

CDR3	DNA	J	D	V	size
CASSDPLAGELFF	TGTGCCAGCAGTGACCCCCTCGCCGGGGAGCTGTTTTTT	TRBJ2-2	-	TRBV6-4	-
CASSERGNTGELFF	TGTGCCAGCAGTGAAAGGGGGAACACCGGGGAGCTGTTTTTT	TRBJ2-2	-	TRBV6-1	-
CARSFRARGYTF	TGTGCCAGAAGCTTCAGGGCTCGGGGCTACACCTTC	TRBJ1-2	-	TRBV5-3	few
CASSQAFTPGTGELFF	TGTGCCAGCAGCCAAGCCTTCACACCGGGAACCGGGGAGCTGTTTTTT	TRBJ2-2	-	TRBV4-2	-
CASSRLEAGELFF	TGCGCCAGCAGCCGACTAGAAGCCGGGGAGCTGTTTTTT	TRBJ2-2	-	TRBV5-1	-
CASGSLQGNYEQYF	TGTGCCAGCGGATCCCTACAGGGGAACTACGAGCAGTACTTC	TRBJ2-7	TRBD1	TRBV5-5	-
CASSVGRRAFTKGTQYF	TGTGCCAGCAGCGTAGGGCGGAGGGCCTTCACAAAGGGGACCCAGTACTTC	TRBJ2-5	-	TRBV9	-
CASSVSSGRGNEQFF	TGTGCCAGCAGCGTCTCTAGCGGGAGAGGCAATGAGCAGTTCTTC	TRBJ2-1	TRBD2	TRBV7-9	-
CASSNRDRGRNEQFF	TGTGCCAGCAGCAACCGGGACAGGGGGCGGAATGAGCAGTTCTTC	TRBJ2-1	TRBD1	TRBV6-6	-
CASSPGTGNTEAFF	TGTGCCAGCAGTCCCGGGACAGGGAACACTGAAGCTTTCTTT	TRBJ1-1	TRBD1	TRBV11-2	-
CASLPSGGYGTEAFF	TGTGCCAGCTTGCCCTCGGGGGGGTATGGCACTGAAGCTTTCTTT	TRBJ1-1	-	TRBV18	-
CASSPSGTEAFF	TGTGCCAGCTCCCCCTCGGGCACTGAAGCTTTCTTT	TRBJ1-1	-	TRBV18	-
CSVVSSDRNYEQYF	TGCAGCGTTGTTTCGTCGGACAGGAACTACGAGCAGTACTTC	TRBJ2-7	TRBD1	TRBV29-1	-
CAWSVGAGYTF	TGTGCCTGGAGTGTTGGGGCGGGCTACACCTTC	TRBJ1-2	-	TRBV30	-
CASSLAGGRGEQFF	TGTGCCAGCAGCTTAGCGGGAGGAAGGGGTGAGCAGTTCTTC	TRBJ2-1	-	TRBV7-9	-
CASSLYEGGQPQHF	TGTGCCAGCAGCTTGTATGAGGGAGGTCAGCCCCAGCATTTT	TRBJ1-5	-	TRBV7-9	-
CASSEHLEQGKGTEAFF	TGTGCCAGCAGTGAACACCTCGAACAGGGGAAAGGGACTGAAGCTTTCTTT	TRBJ1-1	TRBD1	TRBV6-1	once
CSVNTGGHFTDTQYF	TGCAGCGTTAATACAGGGGGCCATTTCACAGATACGCAGTATTTT	TRBJ2-3	TRBD1	TRBV29-1	-
CASRLDSGNEQFF	TGTGCCAGCAGATTAGATAGCGGCAATGAGCAGTTCTTC	TRBJ2-1	-	TRBV6-1	-
CASSPRAGALGDTQYF	TGTGCCAGCAGCCCTAGAGCGGGAGCGCTGGGAGATACGCAGTATTTT	TRBJ2-3	TRBD2	TRBV7-2	once
CASSASSSGSSTGELFF	TGTGCCAGCAGTGCGAGTTCGAGCGGGAGCAGTACCGGGGAGCTGTTTTTT	TRBJ2-2	TRBD2	TRBV6-1	once
CASRRDRTGEAFF	TGTGCCAGCAGGCGGGATAGGACAGGCGAAGCTTTCTTT	TRBJ1-1	TRBD1	TRBV6-5	-
CSSRVGEVTGELFF	TGTTCCAGCAGGGTGGGAGAGGTCACCGGGGAGCTGTTTTTT	TRBJ2-2	-	TRBV7-9	-
CASSQAGASGNGNEQFF	TGTGCCAGCAGCCAAGCCGGGGCCAGCGGGAATGGCAATGAGCAGTTCTTC	TRBJ2-1	TRBD2	TRBV4-2	-
CASTLRDRGSTNYGYTF	TGTGCCAGCACCCTGAGGGACAGGGGGAGCACTAACTATGGCTACACCTTC	TRBJ1-2	TRBD1	TRBV5-6	-